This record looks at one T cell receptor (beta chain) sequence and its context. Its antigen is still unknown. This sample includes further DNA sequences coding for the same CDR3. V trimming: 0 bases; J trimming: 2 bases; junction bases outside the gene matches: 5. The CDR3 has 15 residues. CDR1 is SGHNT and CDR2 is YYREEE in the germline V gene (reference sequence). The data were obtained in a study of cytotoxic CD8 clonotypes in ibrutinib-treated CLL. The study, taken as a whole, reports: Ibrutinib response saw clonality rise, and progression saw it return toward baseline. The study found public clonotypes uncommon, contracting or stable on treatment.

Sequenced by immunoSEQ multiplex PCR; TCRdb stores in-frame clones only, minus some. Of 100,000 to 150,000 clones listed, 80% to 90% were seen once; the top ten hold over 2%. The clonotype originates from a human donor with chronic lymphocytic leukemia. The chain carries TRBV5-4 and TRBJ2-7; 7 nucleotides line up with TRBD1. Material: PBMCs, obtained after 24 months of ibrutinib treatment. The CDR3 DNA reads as TGTGCCAGCAGCTTGGGAGGGCAGGGGGCCTACGAGCAGTACTTC. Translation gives CASSLGGQGAYEQYF.